These 28 T cell receptor beta chains were sequenced from one sample in a study of blood T cells in healthy people across ages. Next came a second PCR, run for about 7 to 12 cycles, which used a sample-barcoded 5' primer along with a J-beta primer mix. TCRdb fed the 5' RACE reads into MiXCR, producing one record per CDR3 protein. The table lists approximately 1,000,000 distinct CDR3 sequences, 35% to 40% of them singletons, with under 15% in the top ten. Input material: blood. The source of these receptors is a man in his late teens or twenties in good health.

The chain employs TRBV7-8 and TRBJ1-1; possible D gene TRBD1, 6 bases. V lost 1 base and J 7 bases, leaving 19 bases between the germline ends. The CDR3 runs 16 residues. Germline V CDR1 and CDR2: SGHVS, FQNEAQ. CDR3 amino acids: CASSLDSGGQSIEAFF. The CDR3 DNA follows: TGTGCCAGCAGCTTAGATTCGGGAGGACAGAGCATTGAAGCTTTCTTT.

Comments on this clonotype: A much larger clone differs from this one at a single base, so this may be a read error. This chain connects TRBV5-1 to TRBJ2-5; D call uncertain. The J call may be in error: the DNA end matches TRBJ2-7 better. This CDR3 has 13 amino acids. CDR1 and CDR2 from the germline V gene are SGHRS and YFSETQ. The DNA of the CDR3 is TGCGCCAGCAGCTGGGTAGCCGGGTACGAGCAGTACTTC. Translation gives CASSWVAGYEQYF.

This clonotype showed up just a few times. The chain combines TRBV12-3 or TRBV12-4 with TRBJ1-4, with D possibly matching TRBD1 (5 bases). This CDR3 spans 15 amino acids. Trimming took off 5 bases at V and 3 bases at J, with 13 bases between the two ends. Here the CDR3 reads CASSPGRAPNEKLFF. CDR3 nucleotide sequence: TGTGCCAGCAGTCCGGGACGGGCACCTAATGAAAAACTGTTTTTT.

This clonotype was detected a few times. The chain carries TRBV7-8 and TRBJ1-5; D ambiguous. Germline CDR1 SGHVS, CDR2 FQNEAQ. The CDR3 sequence is 17 residues long. The V and J ends lost 2 bases and 6 bases respectively, with 20 bases between them. The CDR3 reads CASSLSPGLVSGQPQHF. In nucleotides, the CDR3 is TGTGCCAGCAGCTTATCCCCGGGTTTGGTGTCAGGTCAGCCCCAGCATTTT.

This clonotype was seen only a few times. This chain uses TRBV20-1 with TRBJ1-2; TRBD1 matches at 7 bases. This CDR3 comprises 12 residues. CDR1 DFQATT and CDR2 SNEGSKA come from the germline V gene (reference sequence). V lost 5 bases, J lost 7 bases, and 7 bases stayed unmatched. The CDR3: CSAEDRAGGYTF. The CDR3, as DNA: TGCAGTGCTGAAGACAGGGCGGGTGGCTACACCTTC.

This clonotype has more than one count but fewer than ten. The chain carries TRBV6-6 and TRBJ2-7; D is unresolved. Germline CDR1 MNHNY, CDR2 SVGAGI (reference sequence). V was shortened by 8 bases and J by 5 bases, with 13 bases between the two germline ends. The CDR3 is made up of 12 amino acids. The CDR3 DNA follows: TGTGCCAGCCGAAACAGACCCGACGAGCAGTACTTC. As protein: CASRNRPDEQYF.

The chain couples TRBV6-1 to TRBJ2-2, with D perhaps matching TRBD2 (5 bases). Germline lookup yields CDR1 MNHNS and CDR2 SASEGT. Trimming left V 0 bases short and J 6 bases short, with 11 bases between. The length of the CDR3 is 15 residues. The DNA of the CDR3 is TGTGCCAGCAGTGAAGCAGGGAGTGTCGCCGGGGAGCTGTTTTTT. Translating gives CASSEAGSVAGELFF.

As DNA, the CDR3 is TGTGCCAGCAGCTTAACAGAACCAGATACGCAGTATTTT. The encoded protein is CASSLTEPDTQYF. The V gene is TRBV7-3, the J gene TRBJ2-3; no reliable D call. This CDR3 is built from 13 residues. CDR1 SGHTA and CDR2 FQGTGA come from the germline V gene. Trimming pared 0 bases from V and 4 bases from J, leaving 5 bases between. Supplemented by reference TRBV7-3 and TRBJ2-3, the full variable domain reads GAGVSQTPSNKVTEKGKYVELRCDPISGHTALYWYRQSLGQGPEFLIYFQGTGAADDSGLPNDRFFAVRPEGSVSTLKIQRTERGDSAVYLCASSLTEPDTQYFGPGTRLTVL.

The chain has TRBV20-1 and TRBJ2-1; 7 nucleotides match TRBD1. Germline CDR1 DFQATT, CDR2 SNEGSKA (reference sequence). The CDR3 has 13 amino acids. Germline trimming cut 5 bases from V and 5 bases from J; bases unmatched to any gene: 6. The CDR3 DNA sequence: TGCAGTGCTTCCCGGACAGGAAACAATGAGCAGTTCTTC. Translation gives CSASRTGNNEQFF.

The V and J genes are TRBV4-2 and TRBJ2-7, with 7 bases identical to TRBD2. Germline CDR1 and CDR2: LGHNA and YNFKEQ. V lost 4 bases to trimming and J lost 0 bases; unmatched junction nucleotides: 3. The CDR3 is 14 amino acids. The CDR3, as DNA: TGTGCCAGCAGCCGCACTAGCGCCTCCTACGAGCAGTACTTC. This encodes CASSRTSASYEQYF.

V usage is TRBV4-3 and J usage is TRBJ1-4; 10 positions match TRBD1. The germline gives CDR1 LGHNA, CDR2 YSLEER. V gave up 4 bases and J gave up 6 bases; unmatched junction bases: 8. This CDR3 spans 16 amino acids. The DNA for the CDR3 is TGCGCCAGCAGCCCCCAGCTCGGACAGGGGGATGAAAAACTGTTTTTT. Translating it yields CASSPQLGQGDEKLFF.

The chain links TRBV12-3 or TRBV12-4 to TRBJ2-7, with D tentatively TRBD2 (5 bases). The CDR3 length is 13 residues. V lost 3 bases, J lost 2 bases, and 8 bases lay in between. DNA for the CDR3: TGTGCCAGCAGTTTTGGGGAGACCTACGAGCAGTACTTC. Amino acid sequence: CASSFGETYEQYF.

This clonotype was detected only a few times. The chain couples TRBV28 to TRBJ1-5, with D possibly TRBD1 on 6 matching bases. Germline values: CDR1 MDHEN, CDR2 SYDVKM. The ends were cut back, 2 bases at V and 3 bases at J, with 11 bases in the middle. The CDR3 has 15 residues. CDR3 in amino acids: CASSLPTGNNQPQHF. The CDR3 bases are TGTGCCAGCAGTTTACCCACAGGGAACAATCAGCCCCAGCATTTT.

In its sample, this clonotype was seen a few times. The chain is built from TRBV20-1 and TRBJ2-5; TRBD2 matches 9 bases. With 1 base clipped from V and 11 bases from J, the junction kept 14 bases outside the gene matches. Germline CDR1 DFQATT, CDR2 SNEGSKA (reference sequence). This CDR3 contains 15 residues. The CDR3, as DNA: TGCAGTGCTAGAGCGGGGACTAGCCCTAACAATGAGCAGTACTTC. It specifies CSARAGTSPNNEQYF.

In its sample, this clonotype was seen a few times. The chain has TRBV6-5 and TRBJ2-1; D is undetermined. The CDR3 consists of 15 residues. V shed 6 bases and J shed 5 bases, with 17 bases lying between them. CDR1 and CDR2 from the germline V gene are MNHEY and SVGAGI. The CDR3 loop is CASSQLAGRNNEQFF. The CDR3 bases are TGTGCCAGCAGCCAGCTGGCCGGGCGGAACAATGAGCAGTTCTTC.

V usage is TRBV3-1 and J usage is TRBJ2-5; D perhaps matches TRBD2 (5 bases). The CDR3 loop spans 14 amino acids. V was shortened by 4 bases and J by 2 bases, with 11 bases between the two germline ends. The V gene's germline CDR1 is LGHDT and CDR2 YNNKEL (reference sequence). CDR3 DNA: TGTGCCAGCAGCCCGGCTCGACTACAAGAGACCCAGTACTTC. This translates into CASSPARLQETQYF.

This clonotype was seen at least ten times. This rearrangement joins TRBV7-2 to TRBJ1-2; perhaps TRBD1 as D (5 bases). The V end was cut by 3 bases, the J end by 5 bases, with 7 bases between. The CDR3 totals 12 residues. Germline V gene data show CDR1 as SGHTA and CDR2 as FQGNSA. The CDR3 coding sequence is TGTGCCAGCAGCTTGGGGGAATATGGCTACACCTTC. As protein: CASSLGEYGYTF. Together with reference TRBV7-2 and TRBJ1-2, the CDR3 gives the full variable domain: GAGVSQSPSNKVTEKGKDVELRCDPISGHTALYWYRQSLGQGLEFLIYFQGNSAPDKSGLPSDRFSAERTGGSVSTLTIQRTQQEDSAVYLCASSLGEYGYTFGSGTRLTVV.

The chain employs TRBV29-1 and TRBJ2-4; D is possibly TRBD2 (5 bases). This CDR3 is built from 14 residues. V was shortened by 4 bases and J by 2 bases, with 12 bases between the two germline ends. CDR1 SQVTM and CDR2 ANQGSEA come from the germline V gene. The CDR3 DNA sequence: TGCAGCGTTGTAGCCAGACTACCCAAAAACATTCAGTACTTC. It codes for CSVVARLPKNIQYF.

This chain uses TRBV7-9 with TRBJ1-2; tentatively, D is TRBD1 (5 bases). Germline-derived CDR1 and CDR2 are SEHNR and FQNEAQ (reference sequence). Trimming removed 1 base from V and 0 bases from J, with 9 bases in between. The CDR3 extends over 15 amino acids. Here the CDR3 reads CASSLGGRANYGYTF. The CDR3 DNA reads as TGTGCCAGCAGCTTAGGGGGCCGGGCTAACTATGGCTACACCTTC.

V usage is TRBV29-1 and J usage is TRBJ1-1; D is uncertain. Trimming stripped 4 bases from V and 2 bases from J, with 11 bases between. CDR3 length: 13 amino acids. Germline V lookup: CDR1 SQVTM, CDR2 ANQGSEA. The CDR3 coding sequence is TGCAGCGTTGGGACCGGGCTAAACACTGAAGCTTTCTTT. As protein: CSVGTGLNTEAFF.

This sequence joins TRBV4-3 and TRBJ1-1; D is ambiguous. From germline, CDR1 is LGHNA and CDR2 YSLEER. Deletions cut 0 bases from V and 1 base from J, with 12 bases between. The CDR3 sequence is 16 residues long. CDR3 DNA: TGCGCCAGCAGCCAAGACTGGAGCTCCGAGAACACTGAAGCTTTCTTT. It yields the protein CASSQDWSSENTEAFF.

There are a few counts of this clonotype. The V gene is TRBV2, the J gene TRBJ1-6, with a weak D call TRBD1 (5 bases). CDR3 length: 16 amino acids. Trimming pared 5 bases from V and 10 bases from J, leaving 21 bases between. Germline V gives CDR1 SNHLY, CDR2 FYNNEI. The CDR3 region is CASSTDSKGSRSPLHF. The DNA of the CDR3 is TGTGCCAGCAGTACCGACAGCAAGGGGTCGAGATCACCCCTCCACTTT. The variable domain in full, with the rest retrieved from reference TRBV2 and TRBJ1-6, is EPEVTQTPSHQVTQMGQEVILRCVPISNHLYFYWYRQILGQKVEFLVSFYNNEISEKSEIFDDQFSVERPDGSNFTLKIRSTKLEDSAMYFCASSTDSKGSRSPLHFGNGTRLTVT.

V is TRBV9 and J is TRBJ2-2, with D perhaps TRBD1 (6 bases). With 3 bases removed from V and 3 bases from J, the gap between germline ends came to 9 bases. Germline CDR1 is SGDLS and CDR2 is YYNGEE. The CDR3 has 14 residues. The CDR3 sequence: CASSAGVYTGELFF. CDR3 sequence (DNA): TGTGCCAGCAGCGCAGGGGTGTACACCGGGGAGCTGTTTTTT. Combining the CDR3 with reference TRBV9 and TRBJ2-2 gives the whole variable domain DSGVTQTPKHLITATGQRVTLRCSPRSGDLSVYWYQQSLDQGLQFLIQYYNGEERAKGNILERFSAQQFPDLHSELNLSSLELGDSALYFCASSAGVYTGELFFGEGSRLTVL.

This chain connects TRBV12-3 or TRBV12-4 to TRBJ2-2, with TRBD1 matching over 8 bases. The ends lost 3 bases at V and 7 bases at J; junction bases unmatched: 4. The CDR3 covers 14 residues. The CDR3 sequence: CASSLGTGHGELFF. As DNA, the CDR3 is TGTGCCAGCAGTTTGGGGACAGGACACGGGGAGCTGTTTTTT.

This clonotype was seen only a few times. The genes are TRBV6-1 and TRBJ1-5; maybe TRBD1 (5 bases). V gave up 5 bases and J gave up 4 bases, with 18 bases separating them. The CDR3 is 16 residues long. CDR1 and CDR2 from the germline V gene are MNHNS and SASEGT. CDR3 region: CASSPQGWGGNQPQHF. CDR3 nucleotides: TGTGCCAGCAGTCCCCAAGGTTGGGGGGGAAATCAGCCCCAGCATTTT.

The chain employs TRBV6-1 and TRBJ1-5; 12 bases match TRBD1. Trimming removed 6 bases from V and 2 bases from J; junction bases left unmatched: 14. Germline V gives CDR1 MNHNS, CDR2 SASEGT. This CDR3 contains 19 residues. The CDR3 region is CASSLLRDRGRGGNQPQHF. The CDR3 nucleotides are TGTGCCAGCAGCCTGCTCCGGGACAGGGGGCGGGGTGGCAATCAGCCCCAGCATTTT.

This chain links TRBV10-3 with TRBJ2-5, with D perhaps matching TRBD1 (6 bases). The CDR3 consists of 15 residues. V dropped 0 bases and J dropped 4 bases, with 12 bases sitting between them. Germline assignment: CDR1 ENHRY and CDR2 SYGVKD. CDR3 protein: CAISESRQVRETQYF. The DNA of the CDR3 is TGTGCCATCAGTGAGTCCCGACAGGTCCGAGAGACCCAGTACTTC.

The chain carries TRBV7-3 and TRBJ2-3, with 9 bases fitting TRBD1. Trimming cost V 0 bases and J 1 base; bases outside gene matches: 2. From germline, CDR1 is SGHTA and CDR2 FQGTGA. CDR3 length equals 16 residues. CDR3 loop: CASSLTDRGGTDTQYF. The CDR3 DNA follows: TGTGCCAGCAGCTTAACGGACAGGGGCGGCACAGATACGCAGTATTTT.